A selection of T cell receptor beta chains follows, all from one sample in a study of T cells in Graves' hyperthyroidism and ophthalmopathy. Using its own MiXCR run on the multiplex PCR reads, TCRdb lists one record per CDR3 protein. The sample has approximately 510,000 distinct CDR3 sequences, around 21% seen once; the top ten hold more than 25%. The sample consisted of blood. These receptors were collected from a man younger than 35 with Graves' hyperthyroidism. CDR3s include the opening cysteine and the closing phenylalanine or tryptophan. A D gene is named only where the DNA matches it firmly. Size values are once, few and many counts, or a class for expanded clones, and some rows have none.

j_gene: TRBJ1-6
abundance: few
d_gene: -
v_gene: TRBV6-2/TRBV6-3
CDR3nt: TGTGCCAGCAGTTACTCCGCAGTAAGGAATTCACCCCTCCACTTT
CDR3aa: CASSYSAVRNSPLHF

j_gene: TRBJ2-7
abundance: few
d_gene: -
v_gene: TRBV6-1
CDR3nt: TGTGCCAGCAGTGACTACCGGGACGGCACACCCGCGCAGTACTTC
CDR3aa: CASSDYRDGTPAQYF

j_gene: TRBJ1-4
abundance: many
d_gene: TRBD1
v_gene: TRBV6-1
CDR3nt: TGTGCCAGCAACGACAGGGGCGCAACTAATGAAAAACTGTTTTTT
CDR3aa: CASNDRGATNEKLFF

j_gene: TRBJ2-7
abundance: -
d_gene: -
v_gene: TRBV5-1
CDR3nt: TGCGCCAGCAGCTGGGGAACTAGTTCGGGCGACGAGCAGTACTTC
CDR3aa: CASSWGTSSGDEQYF

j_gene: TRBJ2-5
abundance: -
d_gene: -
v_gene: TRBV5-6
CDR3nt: TGTGCCAGCAGCTTGGTCTTAGCCGGGTACCAAGAGACCCAGTACTTC
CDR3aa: CASSLVLAGYQETQYF

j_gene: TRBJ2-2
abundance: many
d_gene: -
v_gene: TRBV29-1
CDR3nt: TGCAGCGCATACACCGGGGAGCTGTTTTTT
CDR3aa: CSAYTGELFF

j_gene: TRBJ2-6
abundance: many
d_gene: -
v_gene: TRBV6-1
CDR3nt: TGTGCCAGCAATGAGATGGGAAAGACTGGGGCCAACGTCCTGACTTTC
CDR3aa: CASNEMGKTGANVLTF

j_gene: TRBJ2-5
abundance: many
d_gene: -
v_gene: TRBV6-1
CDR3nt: TGTGCCAGCAGTGAAGAAGTAGTCGGGGCGGAGACCCAGTACTTC
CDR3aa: CASSEEVVGAETQYF

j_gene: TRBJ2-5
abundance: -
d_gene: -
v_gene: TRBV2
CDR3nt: TGTGCCAGGGATCGGGGCGTTAGCAGGGAGACCCAGTACTTC
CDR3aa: CARDRGVSRETQYF

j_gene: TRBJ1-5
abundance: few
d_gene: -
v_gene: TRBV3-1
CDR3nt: TGTGCCAGCAGCCAAGGGTCAGTCAATCAGCCCCAGCATTTT
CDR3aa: CASSQGSVNQPQHF

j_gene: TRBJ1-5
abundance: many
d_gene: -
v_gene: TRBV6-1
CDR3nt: TGTGCCATAGGACGTAATCAGCCCCAGCATTTT
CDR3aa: CAIGRNQPQHF

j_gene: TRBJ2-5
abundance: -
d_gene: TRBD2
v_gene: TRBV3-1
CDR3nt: TGTGCCAGCAGCCAAGGGACTAGAATTGGGGAGACCCAGTACTTC
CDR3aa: CASSQGTRIGETQYF

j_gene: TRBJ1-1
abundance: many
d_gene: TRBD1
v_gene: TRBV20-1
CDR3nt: TGCAGTGCTAAAGGGGGACAGAGCTTGACTGAAGCTTTCTTT
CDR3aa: CSAKGGQSLTEAFF

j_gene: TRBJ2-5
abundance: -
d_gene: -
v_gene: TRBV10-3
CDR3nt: TGTGCCATCAGTGAGTCGCACAGAAAAGAGACCCAGTACTTC
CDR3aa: CAISESHRKETQYF

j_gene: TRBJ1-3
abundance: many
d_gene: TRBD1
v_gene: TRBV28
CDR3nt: TGTGCCAGCAGTTTACCAGGACAGGTTGATGACACCATATATTTT
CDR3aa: CASSLPGQVDDTIYF

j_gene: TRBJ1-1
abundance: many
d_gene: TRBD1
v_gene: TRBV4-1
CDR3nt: TGCGCCAGCAGCCAAGCTCCGGGACAGGGAGGTACTGAAGCTTTCTTT
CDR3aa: CASSQAPGQGGTEAFF

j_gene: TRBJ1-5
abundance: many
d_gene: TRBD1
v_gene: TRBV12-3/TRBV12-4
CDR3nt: TGTGCCAGCAGCTACAGGGGGAAGAGCAATCAGCCCCAGCATTTT
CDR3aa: CASSYRGKSNQPQHF

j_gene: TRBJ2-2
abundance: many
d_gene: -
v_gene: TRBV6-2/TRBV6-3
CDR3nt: TGTGCCAGCAGTTACTCGGACGCCGGGGAGCTGTTTTTT
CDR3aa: CASSYSDAGELFF

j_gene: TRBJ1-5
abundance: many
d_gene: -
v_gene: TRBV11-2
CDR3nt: TGTGCCAGCAGCCCTGGGGGGGTGGGCAATCAGCCCCAGCATTTT
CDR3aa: CASSPGGVGNQPQHF

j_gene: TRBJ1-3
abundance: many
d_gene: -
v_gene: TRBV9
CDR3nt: TGTGCCAGCAGCGTAGAGGTCAGCCTCTCTGGAAACACCATATATTTT
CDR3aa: CASSVEVSLSGNTIYF

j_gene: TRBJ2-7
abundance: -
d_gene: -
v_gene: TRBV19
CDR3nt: TGTGCCAGTAGTATGGCCAGGGAACCCTACGAGCAGTACTTC
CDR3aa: CASSMAREPYEQYF

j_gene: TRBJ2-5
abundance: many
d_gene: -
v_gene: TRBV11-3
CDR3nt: TGTGCCAGCAGCTCATTTCTTCGACTAGAAGAGACCCAGTACTTC
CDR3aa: CASSSFLRLEETQYF

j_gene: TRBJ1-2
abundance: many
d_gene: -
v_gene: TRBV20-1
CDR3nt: TGCAGTGCTAGACCAAACTATGGCTACACCTTC
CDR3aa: CSARPNYGYTF

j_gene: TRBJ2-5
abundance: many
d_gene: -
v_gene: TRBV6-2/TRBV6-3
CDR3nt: TGTGCCAGCAGTTACAGGGATGGGCGCCCCGATGTGGAGACCCAGTACTTC
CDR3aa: CASSYRDGRPDVETQYF

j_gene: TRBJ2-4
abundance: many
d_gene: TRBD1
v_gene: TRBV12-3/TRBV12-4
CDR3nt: TGTGCCAGCAGCCCCCTGACAGGGGAAAACATTCAGTACTTC
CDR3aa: CASSPLTGENIQYF

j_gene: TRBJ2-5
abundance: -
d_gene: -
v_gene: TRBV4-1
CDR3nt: TGCGCCAGCAGCCACCCGGGGGGCCCCCAAGAGACCCAGTACTTC
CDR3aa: CASSHPGGPQETQYF

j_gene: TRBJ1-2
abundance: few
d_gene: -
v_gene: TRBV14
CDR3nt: TGTGCCAGCAGCCAAGCCCCCTACCTAGGTGGCTACACCTTC
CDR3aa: CASSQAPYLGGYTF

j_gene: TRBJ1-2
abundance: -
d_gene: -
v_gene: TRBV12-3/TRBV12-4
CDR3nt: TGTGCCAGCACCCAGGGCGGAGCTAACTATGGCTACACCTTC
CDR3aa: CASTQGGANYGYTF

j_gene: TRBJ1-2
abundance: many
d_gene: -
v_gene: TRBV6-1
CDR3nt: TGTGCCAGCAGTGAAGGACAACGGTTCTATGGCTACACCTTC
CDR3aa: CASSEGQRFYGYTF

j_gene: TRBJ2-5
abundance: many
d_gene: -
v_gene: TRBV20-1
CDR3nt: TGCAGTGCTCACAGGGACTTACAAGAGACCCAGTACTTC
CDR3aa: CSAHRDLQETQYF

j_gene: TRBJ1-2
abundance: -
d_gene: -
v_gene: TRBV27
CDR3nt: TGTGCCAGCGGACCGGCGGGGTATGGCTACACCTTC
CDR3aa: CASGPAGYGYTF

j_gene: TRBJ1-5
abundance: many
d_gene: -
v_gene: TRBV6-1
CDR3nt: TGTGCCAGCAGGTCCGGAGGGCTTTACAATCAGCCCCAGCATTTT
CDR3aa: CASRSGGLYNQPQHF

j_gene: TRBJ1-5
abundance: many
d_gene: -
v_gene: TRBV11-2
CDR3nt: TGTGCCAGCAGCCCGGGACCAGGCGGTTGGGCCCAGCATTTT
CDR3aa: CASSPGPGGWAQHF

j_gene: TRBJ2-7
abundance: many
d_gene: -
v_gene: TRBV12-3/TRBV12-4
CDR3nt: TGTGCCAGCAGTGGACCCGCGGGGTCCTACGAGCAGTACTTC
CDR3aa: CASSGPAGSYEQYF

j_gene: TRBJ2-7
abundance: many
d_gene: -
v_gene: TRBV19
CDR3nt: TGTGCCAGTAGTATGGGGGGAGGACAGAGCTACGAGCAGTACTTC
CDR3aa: CASSMGGGQSYEQYF

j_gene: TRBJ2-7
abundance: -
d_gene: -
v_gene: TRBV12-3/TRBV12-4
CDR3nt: TGTGCCAGCAGCGCCGGCGGGAACTCCTACGAGCAGTACTTC
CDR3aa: CASSAGGNSYEQYF

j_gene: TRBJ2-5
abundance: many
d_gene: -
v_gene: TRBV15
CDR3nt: TGTGCCACCAGCTTGTCCGGCCGCCAAGAGACCCAGTACTTC
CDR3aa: CATSLSGRQETQYF